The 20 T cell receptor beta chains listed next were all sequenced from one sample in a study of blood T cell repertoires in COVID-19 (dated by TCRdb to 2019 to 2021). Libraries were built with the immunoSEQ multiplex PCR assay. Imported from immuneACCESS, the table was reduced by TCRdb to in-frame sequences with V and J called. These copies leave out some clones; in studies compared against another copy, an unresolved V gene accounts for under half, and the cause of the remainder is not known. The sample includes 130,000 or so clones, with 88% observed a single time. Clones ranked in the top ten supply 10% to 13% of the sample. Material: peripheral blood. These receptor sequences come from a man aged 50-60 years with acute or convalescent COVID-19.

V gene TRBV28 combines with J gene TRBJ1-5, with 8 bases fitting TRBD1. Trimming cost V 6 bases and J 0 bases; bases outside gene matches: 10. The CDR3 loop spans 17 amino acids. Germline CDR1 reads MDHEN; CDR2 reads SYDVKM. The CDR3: CASSTTGATYSNQPQHF. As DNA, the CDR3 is TGTGCCAGCAGCACGACAGGGGCCACCTATAGCAATCAGCCCCAGCATTTT.

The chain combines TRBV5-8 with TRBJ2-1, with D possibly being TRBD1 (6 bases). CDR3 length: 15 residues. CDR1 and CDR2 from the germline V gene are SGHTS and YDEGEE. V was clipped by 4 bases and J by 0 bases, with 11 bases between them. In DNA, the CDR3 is TGTGCCAGCAGCCGTGGACAGTCCTCCTACAATGAGCAGTTCTTC. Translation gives CASSRGQSSYNEQFF.

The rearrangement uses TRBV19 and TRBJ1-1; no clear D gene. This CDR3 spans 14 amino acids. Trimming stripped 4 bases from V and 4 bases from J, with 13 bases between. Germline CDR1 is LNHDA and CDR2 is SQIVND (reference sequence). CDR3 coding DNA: TGTGCCAGTAGTACCCCCCGGTCGGGCACTGAAGCTTTCTTT. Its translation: CASSTPRSGTEAFF.

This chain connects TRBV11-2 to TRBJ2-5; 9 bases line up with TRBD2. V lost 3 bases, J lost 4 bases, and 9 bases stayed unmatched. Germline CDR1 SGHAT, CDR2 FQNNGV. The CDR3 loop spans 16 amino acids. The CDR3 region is CASSFFGGGAGETQYF. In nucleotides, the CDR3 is TGTGCCAGCAGCTTTTTTGGCGGGGGGGCGGGAGAGACCCAGTACTTC.

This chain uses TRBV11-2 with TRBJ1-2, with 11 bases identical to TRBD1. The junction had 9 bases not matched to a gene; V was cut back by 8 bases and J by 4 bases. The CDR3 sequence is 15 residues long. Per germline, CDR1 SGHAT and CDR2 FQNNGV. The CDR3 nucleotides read TGTGCCAGCTCCCGTGGGACAGGGGGGATCTATGGCTACACCTTC. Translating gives CASSRGTGGIYGYTF.

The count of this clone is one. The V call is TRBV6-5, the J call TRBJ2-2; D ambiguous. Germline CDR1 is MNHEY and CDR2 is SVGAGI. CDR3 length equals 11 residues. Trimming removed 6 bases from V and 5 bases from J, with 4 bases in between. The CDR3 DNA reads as TGTGCCAGCAGCCTGACCGGGGAGCTGTTTTTT. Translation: CASSLTGELFF.

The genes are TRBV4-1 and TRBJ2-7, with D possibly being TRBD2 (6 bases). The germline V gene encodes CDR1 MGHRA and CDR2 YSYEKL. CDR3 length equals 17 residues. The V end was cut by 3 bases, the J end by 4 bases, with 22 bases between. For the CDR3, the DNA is TGCGCCAGCAGCCAGGACCCCCTCTCTAGCGACACGTACGAGCAGTACTTC. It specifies CASSQDPLSSDTYEQYF.

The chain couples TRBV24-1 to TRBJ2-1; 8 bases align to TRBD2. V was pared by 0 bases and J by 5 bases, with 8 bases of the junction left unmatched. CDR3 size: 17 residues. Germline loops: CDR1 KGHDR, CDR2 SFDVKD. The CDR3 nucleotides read TGTGCCACCAGTGATTTGACTCGGGGGGGAGGGGACAATGAGCAGTTCTTC. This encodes CATSDLTRGGGDNEQFF.

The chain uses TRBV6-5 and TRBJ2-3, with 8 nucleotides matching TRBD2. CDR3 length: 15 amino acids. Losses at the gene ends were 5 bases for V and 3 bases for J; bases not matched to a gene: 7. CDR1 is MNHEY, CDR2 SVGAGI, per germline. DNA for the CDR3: TGTGCCAGCAGTAAGACGGGGACTAGAACAGATACGCAGTATTTT. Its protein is CASSKTGTRTDTQYF.

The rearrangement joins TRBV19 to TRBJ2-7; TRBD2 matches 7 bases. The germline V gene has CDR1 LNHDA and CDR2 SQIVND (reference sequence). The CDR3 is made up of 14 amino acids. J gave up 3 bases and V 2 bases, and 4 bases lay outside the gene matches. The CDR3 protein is CASSIKGTIYEQYF. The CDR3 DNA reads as TGTGCCAGTAGTATAAAGGGGACTATCTACGAGCAGTACTTC.

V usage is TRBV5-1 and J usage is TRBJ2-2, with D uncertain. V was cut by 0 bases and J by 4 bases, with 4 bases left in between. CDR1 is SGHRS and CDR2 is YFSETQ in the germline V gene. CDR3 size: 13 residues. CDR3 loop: CASSLDGTGELFF. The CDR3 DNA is TGCGCCAGCAGCTTGGACGGCACCGGGGAGCTGTTTTTT.

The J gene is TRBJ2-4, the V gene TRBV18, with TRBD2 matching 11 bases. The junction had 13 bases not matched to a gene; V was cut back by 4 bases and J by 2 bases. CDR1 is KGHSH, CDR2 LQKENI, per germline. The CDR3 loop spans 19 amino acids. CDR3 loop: CASSQQIGTSGITKNIQYF. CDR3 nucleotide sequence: TGTGCCAGCTCACAACAAATTGGGACTAGCGGAATAACCAAAAACATTCAGTACTTC.

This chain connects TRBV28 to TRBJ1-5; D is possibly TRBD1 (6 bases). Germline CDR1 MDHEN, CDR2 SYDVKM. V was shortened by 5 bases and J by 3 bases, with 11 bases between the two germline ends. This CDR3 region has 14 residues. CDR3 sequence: CASSRGDINQPQHF. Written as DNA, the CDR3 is TGTGCCAGCAGTCGAGGGGACATCAATCAGCCCCAGCATTTT.

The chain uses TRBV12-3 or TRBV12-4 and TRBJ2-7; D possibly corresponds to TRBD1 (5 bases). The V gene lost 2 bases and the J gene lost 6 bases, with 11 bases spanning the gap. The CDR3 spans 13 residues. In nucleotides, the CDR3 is TGTGCCAGCAGTTTAAAGGGGAAAGGCGAGCAGTACTTC. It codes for CASSLKGKGEQYF.

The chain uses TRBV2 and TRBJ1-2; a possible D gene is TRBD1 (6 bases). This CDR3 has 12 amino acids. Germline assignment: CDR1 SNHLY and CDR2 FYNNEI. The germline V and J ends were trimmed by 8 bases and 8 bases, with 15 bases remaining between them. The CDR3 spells CASQQGKAGYTF. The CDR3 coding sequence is TGTGCCAGCCAACAGGGCAAAGCAGGCTACACCTTC.

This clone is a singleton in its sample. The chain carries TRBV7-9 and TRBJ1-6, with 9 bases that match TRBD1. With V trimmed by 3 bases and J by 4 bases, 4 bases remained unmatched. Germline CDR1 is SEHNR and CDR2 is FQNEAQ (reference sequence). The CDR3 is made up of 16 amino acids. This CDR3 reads CASSFSGTGYNSPLHF. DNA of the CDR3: TGTGCCAGCAGCTTTAGTGGGACAGGGTATAATTCACCCCTCCACTTT.

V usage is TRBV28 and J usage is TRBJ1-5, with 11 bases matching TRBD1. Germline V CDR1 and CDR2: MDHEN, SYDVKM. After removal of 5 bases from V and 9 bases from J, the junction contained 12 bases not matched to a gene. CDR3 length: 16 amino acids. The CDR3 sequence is CASSLRGTGGRGPQHF. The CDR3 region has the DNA TGTGCCAGCAGTCTCCGAGGGACAGGGGGTCGGGGGCCCCAGCATTTT.

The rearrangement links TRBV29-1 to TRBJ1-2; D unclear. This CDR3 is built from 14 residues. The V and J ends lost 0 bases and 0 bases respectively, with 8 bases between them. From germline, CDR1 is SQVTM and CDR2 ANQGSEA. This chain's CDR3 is CSVEEKTANYGYTF. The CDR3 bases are TGCAGCGTTGAAGAGAAAACAGCTAACTATGGCTACACCTTC.

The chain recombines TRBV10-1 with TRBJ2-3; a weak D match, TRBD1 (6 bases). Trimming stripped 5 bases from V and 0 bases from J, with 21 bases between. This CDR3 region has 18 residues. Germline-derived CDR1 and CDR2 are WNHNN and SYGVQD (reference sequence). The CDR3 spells CASSPGQRLNPSTDTQYF. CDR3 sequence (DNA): TGCGCCAGCAGTCCGGGACAAAGGTTAAACCCTAGCACAGATACGCAGTATTTT.

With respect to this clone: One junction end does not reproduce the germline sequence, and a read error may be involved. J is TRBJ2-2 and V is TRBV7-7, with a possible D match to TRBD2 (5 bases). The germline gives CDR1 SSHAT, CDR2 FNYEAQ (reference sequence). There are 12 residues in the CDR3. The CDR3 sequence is CASSFSAGELFF. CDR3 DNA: TGTGCTAGCAGCTTTAGCGCCGGGGAGCTGTTTTTT. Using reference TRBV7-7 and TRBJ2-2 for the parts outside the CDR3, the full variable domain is GAGVSQSPRYKVTKRGQDVTLRCDPISSHATLYWYQQALGQGPEFLTYFNYEAQPDKSGLPSDRFSAERPEGSISTLTIQRTEQRDSAMYRCASSFSAGELFFGEGSRLTVL.